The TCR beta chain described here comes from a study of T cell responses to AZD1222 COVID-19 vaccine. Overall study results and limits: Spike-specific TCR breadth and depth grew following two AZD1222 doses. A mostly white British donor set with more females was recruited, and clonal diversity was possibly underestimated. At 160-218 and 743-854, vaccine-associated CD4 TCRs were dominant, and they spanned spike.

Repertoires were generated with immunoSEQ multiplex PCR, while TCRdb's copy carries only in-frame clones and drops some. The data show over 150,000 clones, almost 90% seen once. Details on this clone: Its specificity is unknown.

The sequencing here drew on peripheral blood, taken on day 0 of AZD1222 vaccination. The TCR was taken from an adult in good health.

The CDR3 DNA is TGTGCCAGTAGTCCGGACAGGAGGAACTATGGCTACACCTTC. Translated, it gives CASSPDRRNYGYTF. This rearrangement joins TRBV19 to TRBJ1-2; 7 nucleotides match TRBD1. Germline lookup yields CDR1 LNHDA and CDR2 SQIVND (reference sequence). CDR3 length: 14 amino acids. With 5 bases clipped from V and 2 bases from J, the junction kept 5 bases outside the gene matches.